The TCR beta chain under discussion was sequenced for a study of identical twins. This clonotype occurred many times. MiXCR, applied by TCRdb to the 5' RACE reads, yields one record per CDR3 protein. Here the sample spans roughly 290,000 distinct CDR3 sequences, over 8.5% being singletons. V was clipped by 5 bases and J by 4 bases; unmatched bases: 7. This CDR3 comprises 14 residues. Looked up from germline, CDR1 is MDHEN and CDR2 is SYDVKM. Another study also made use of these data, one on yellow fever vaccine responses in identical twins.

This chain links TRBV28 with TRBJ1-2; TRBD1 agrees at 7 bases. This receptor was identified in a woman under 30 in good health. The sample consisted of CD8+ T cells sorted from blood. CDR3 sequence reads: CASSPRTGGYGYTF. CDR3 sequence (DNA): TGTGCCAGCAGTCCGCGGACAGGCGGCTATGGCTACACCTTC.